What follows are 27 T cell receptor beta chains derived from one specimen sequenced in a study of human T cells and chemical hapten exposure. TCRdb fed the RACE reads into MiXCR, producing one record per CDR3 protein. The table lists about 100,000 distinct CDR3 sequences, 9.5% to 11% of them singletons. The time point: patch test 1, 2 weeks after DPC sensitization. Described treatment: therapeutic diphenylcyclopropenone sensitization with weekly scalp DPC. The sequencing used whole blood, collected in connection with sensitization to the hapten diphenylcyclopropenone (DPC). The origin of the receptors is a woman aged 40 to 50 with alopecia areata. Some clones in this sample may be carry-over from other donors' samples.

This clonotype was seen a few times. The J gene is TRBJ2-3, the V gene TRBV9; weak D call: TRBD2 (5 bases). CDR1 and CDR2 (germline): SGDLS, YYNGEE. The CDR3 is made up of 15 amino acids. Trimming stripped 3 bases from V and 4 bases from J, with 15 bases between. The DNA for the CDR3 is TGTGCCAGCAGCGCCCTCTTAGGAGCGGCAGATACGCAGTATTTT. Residues: CASSALLGAADTQYF.

This clonotype appeared many times. The rearrangement joins TRBV12-3 or TRBV12-4 to TRBJ2-1; 12 bases fit TRBD1. V shed 4 bases, J shed 9 bases, and the junction held 7 bases outside the gene matches. The length of the CDR3 is 15 residues. Written as DNA, the CDR3 is TGTGCCAGCAGTTCGGGACAGGGGGCGCACAGTGAGCAGTTCTTC. This translates into CASSSGQGAHSEQFF.

In its sample, this clonotype was seen many times. The chain has TRBV12-3 or TRBV12-4 and TRBJ2-3, with D uncertain. CDR3 length: 12 amino acids. The ends were cut back, 4 bases at V and 7 bases at J, with 9 bases in the middle. The DNA of the CDR3 is TGTGCCAGCAGTTCCCCATCGAATACGCAGTATTTT. It yields the protein CASSSPSNTQYF.

The V and J genes are TRBV7-9 and TRBJ1-1; a weak D match, TRBD1 (6 bases). Between the trimmed V and J ends, which lost 2 bases and 10 bases, there was a span of 11 bases. The CDR3 contains 12 residues. Germline CDR1 reads SEHNR; CDR2 reads FQNEAQ (reference sequence). CDR3 region: CASSLLGGAAFF. DNA for the CDR3: TGTGCCAGCAGCTTATTGGGGGGCGCAGCTTTCTTT.

The chain combines TRBV29-1 with TRBJ1-1; D is undetermined. CDR3 length: 14 residues. Germline V gene data show CDR1 as SQVTM and CDR2 as ANQGSEA. The germline V and J ends were trimmed by 6 bases and 1 base, with 15 bases remaining between them. CDR3: CSVQLLRENTEAFF. DNA of the CDR3: TGCAGCGTCCAATTACTACGAGAGAACACTGAAGCTTTCTTT.

This clonotype was seen ten or more times. This rearrangement joins TRBV7-9 to TRBJ1-5; 7 bases are a match to TRBD1. J lost 9 bases, V lost 5 bases, and 7 bases had no gene match. This CDR3 is 13 amino acids long. Per germline, CDR1 SEHNR and CDR2 FQNEAQ (reference sequence). The CDR3 is CASSGRQGPPQHF. CDR3 in DNA: TGTGCCAGCAGCGGCCGACAGGGCCCGCCCCAGCATTTT.

This clonotype was seen ten or more times. The chain is built from TRBV10-3 and TRBJ2-3; TRBD2 matches at 11 bases. J lost 3 bases, V lost 10 bases, and 6 bases had no gene match. Per germline, CDR1 ENHRY and CDR2 SYGVKD. The CDR3 loop spans 14 amino acids. The DNA for the CDR3 is TGTGCCACCCACCCTAGCGGGAGGACAGATACGCAGTATTTT. It yields the protein CATHPSGRTDTQYF.

There are many counts of this clonotype. The CDR3 loop reads CASSYSGRTGASGYTF. CDR3 bases: TGTGCCAGCAGTTACTCGGGAAGGACAGGGGCTTCTGGCTACACCTTC. The J gene is TRBJ1-2, the V gene TRBV6-5; TRBD1 agrees at 9 bases. V lost 0 bases, J lost 7 bases, and 9 bases stayed unmatched. CDR3 length: 16 amino acids. Germline-derived CDR1 and CDR2 are MNHEY and SVGAGI.

The chain uses TRBV4-3 and TRBJ1-2, with D possibly being TRBD1 (6 bases). Trimming shortened V by 2 bases and J by 5 bases, and 15 bases separated the two germline ends. CDR3 size: 15 residues. Germline assignment: CDR1 LGHNA and CDR2 YSLEER. Here the CDR3 DNA reads TGCGCCAGCAGCCAACAGAGCACGACAGGTTATGGCTACACCTTC. Protein sequence: CASSQQSTTGYGYTF.

This clonotype was observed many times. The V and J genes are TRBV21-1 and TRBJ2-7. TRBV21-1 is a pseudogene. The CDR3 is 12 residues long. CDR3 region: CASSKRQREQYF. The CDR3 bases are TGTGCCAGCAGCAAAAGGCAGAGAGAGCAGTACTTC.

This clonotype was found many times. The V and J genes are TRBV6-6 and TRBJ1-1; D may be TRBD1 (6 bases). Trimming left V 2 bases short and J 11 bases short, with 15 bases between. This CDR3 spans 13 amino acids. Germline CDR1 and CDR2: MNHNY and SVGAGI (reference sequence). CDR3 nucleotide sequence: TGTGCCAGCAGTTACCCATCAGGGGAGAAGGCTTTCTTT. Protein sequence: CASSYPSGEKAFF.

The rearrangement uses TRBV5-1 and TRBJ1-3; perhaps TRBD1 as D (5 bases). Looked up from germline, CDR1 is SGHRS and CDR2 is YFSETQ. The CDR3 consists of 15 residues. Trimming cost V 0 bases and J 4 bases, with 11 bases left between them. DNA for the CDR3: TGCGCCAGCAGCTTGGAGGGACTCTCCGGAAACACCATATATTTT. Its protein product is CASSLEGLSGNTIYF.

This clonotype was seen repeatedly, ten times or more. The chain couples TRBV2 to TRBJ2-7; maybe TRBD2 (5 bases). Germline loops: CDR1 SNHLY, CDR2 FYNNEI. Trimming left V 3 bases short and J 0 bases short, with 12 bases between. The CDR3 contains 15 residues. CDR3 loop: CASSDLRGSSYEQYF. The CDR3 coding sequence is TGTGCCAGCAGTGATCTCCGAGGGTCCTCCTACGAGCAGTACTTC.

This clonotype occurred many times. V is TRBV6-6 and J is TRBJ1-2; 8 bases agree with TRBD1. Losses at the gene ends were 8 bases for V and 0 bases for J; bases not matched to a gene: 8. Germline assignment: CDR1 MNHNY and CDR2 SVGAGI (reference sequence). The CDR3 extends over 15 amino acids. The CDR3 DNA sequence: TGTGCCAGCGGAACAGGGGGAGCCTCTAACTATGGCTACACCTTC. This codes for CASGTGGASNYGYTF.

As DNA, the CDR3 is TGTGCCAGCAGTCCCCCGGGACAGGGTCGAACAGATACGCAGTATTTT. Amino acids: CASSPPGQGRTDTQYF. The chain recombines TRBV28 with TRBJ2-3, with 9 bases lining up with TRBD1. Trimming at V came to 5 bases and at J to 3 bases, leaving 9 bases not matched to a gene. The CDR3 has 16 amino acids. CDR1 and CDR2 (germline): MDHEN, SYDVKM.

This clonotype was detected ten times or more. The V gene is TRBV7-2, the J gene TRBJ1-1, with D unclear. Per germline, CDR1 SGHTA and CDR2 FQGNSA. V was clipped by 1 base and J by 4 bases, with 16 bases between them. The CDR3 has 16 amino acids. CDR3 sequence (DNA): TGTGCCAGCAGCTTAGTCCCTCCTTATCTGAGCACTGAAGCTTTCTTT. Translating it yields CASSLVPPYLSTEAFF.

Many counts were recorded for this clonotype. V and J are TRBV10-3 and TRBJ1-1; D possibly corresponds to TRBD1 (6 bases). The CDR3 is 13 residues long. CDR1 and CDR2 from the germline V gene are ENHRY and SYGVKD. Trimming removed 4 bases from V and 3 bases from J, with 9 bases in between. The CDR3 sequence is CAISGRQDTEAFF. The CDR3 nucleotides read TGTGCCATCAGTGGACGACAGGACACTGAAGCTTTCTTT.

This clonotype was observed a few times. J is TRBJ1-1 and V is TRBV4-3; D unresolved. The germline gives CDR1 LGHNA, CDR2 YSLEER. With 0 bases removed from V and 10 bases from J, the gap between germline ends came to 12 bases. The length of the CDR3 is 13 residues. The CDR3 nucleotides read TGCGCCAGCAGCCAAGAGGTGGGGAAGGGAGCTTTCTTT. It yields the protein CASSQEVGKGAFF.

The rearrangement links TRBV6-2 or TRBV6-3 to TRBJ2-2; D perhaps matches TRBD1 (7 bases). CDR1 and CDR2 from the germline V gene are MNHEY and SVGEGT. Trimming took 6 bases from V and 7 from J, leaving 18 bases between them. The CDR3 loop spans 15 amino acids. CDR3 sequence reads: CASSRARDSGGELFF. The CDR3 region has the DNA TGTGCCAGCAGCCGAGCGCGGGACAGTGGCGGGGAGCTGTTTTTT.

Comment on this clonotype: This may come from a read error, since a much larger clone is one base off. The rearrangement links TRBV3-1 to TRBJ1-1, with D hard to call. The CDR3 totals 14 residues. Germline-derived CDR1 and CDR2 are LGHDT and YNNKEL (reference sequence). The V end was cut by 3 bases, the J end by 4 bases, with 12 bases between. CDR3 sequence: CASSHQEPSTEAFF. For the CDR3, the DNA is TGTGCCAGCAGCCATCAGGAACCGAGCACTGAAGCTTTCTTT.

The chain is built from TRBV4-3 and TRBJ1-4, with no clear D. The V end lost 4 bases, the J end lost 0 bases, and 6 bases lay between the germline ends. CDR3 size: 14 residues. The V gene's germline CDR1 is LGHNA and CDR2 YSLEER. CDR3 residues: CASSRTATNEKLFF. The CDR3 nucleotides read TGCGCCAGCAGCCGCACCGCAACTAATGAAAAACTGTTTTTT.

This clonotype occurred many times. CDR3 in DNA: TGTGCCAGCAGTGACATTTACTCTGGAAACACCATATATTTT. Protein: CASSDIYSGNTIYF. The rearrangement joins TRBV12-3 or TRBV12-4 to TRBJ1-3; D is undetermined. The CDR3 spans 14 residues. V lost 5 bases and J lost 0, with 8 bases in between.

This clonotype was seen only a few times. The rearrangement joins TRBV10-2 to TRBJ2-7; 7 bases align to TRBD1. Germline V gene data show CDR1 as WSHSY and CDR2 as SAAADI. The CDR3 covers 12 residues. Trimming at V came to 4 bases and at J to 7 bases, leaving 4 bases not matched to a gene. In DNA form, the CDR3 reads TGCGCCAGCAGTGTACAGGGGCCTGAGCAGTACTTC. Translation gives CASSVQGPEQYF.

This clonotype has at least ten counts. This chain joins TRBV5-4 and TRBJ2-1; D may match TRBD1 or TRBD2 (5 bases each). Germline-derived CDR1 and CDR2 are SGHNT and YYREEE (reference sequence). Trimming shortened V by 4 bases and J by 9 bases, and 26 bases separated the two germline ends. This CDR3 is built from 17 residues. CDR3: CASSMLSGTPTASEQFF. The CDR3 nucleotides are TGTGCCAGCAGCATGCTATCCGGGACGCCAACAGCGAGTGAGCAGTTCTTC.

Ten or more counts support this clonotype. This sequence joins TRBV2 and TRBJ1-5, with D perhaps matching TRBD1 (5 bases). This CDR3 has 16 residues. Germline assignment: CDR1 SNHLY and CDR2 FYNNEI. Trimming removed 3 bases at V and 3 bases at J, with 15 bases between. For the CDR3, the DNA is TGTGCCAGCAGTGATACGCAGGGAGTAACCAATCAGCCCCAGCATTTT. Its protein is CASSDTQGVTNQPQHF.

Of note for this clonotype: Its ends do not fully match the called genes, so a read error is possible. The V gene is TRBV6-2 or TRBV6-3, the J gene TRBJ2-2; no reliable D call. The CDR3 has 13 amino acids. Germline CDR1 reads MNHEY; CDR2 reads SVGEGT. As DNA, the CDR3 is TGTGCCAGCAGTTTTACGAAGACCGGGGAGCTGTTTTTT. Protein: CASSFTKTGELFF.

This clonotype occurred a few times. The chain recombines TRBV2 with TRBJ2-7; 7 bases match TRBD2. Germline V gives CDR1 SNHLY, CDR2 FYNNEI. Losses at the gene ends were 8 bases for V and 3 bases for J; bases not matched to a gene: 10. This CDR3 spans 14 amino acids. DNA of the CDR3: TGTGCCAGCGTCCAGACTAGCCTTAACTACGAGCAGTACTTC. This translates into CASVQTSLNYEQYF. Based on the CDR3 plus reference TRBV2 and TRBJ2-7, the full variable domain is EPEVTQTPSHQVTQMGQEVILRCVPISNHLYFYWYRQILGQKVEFLVSFYNNEISEKSEIFDDQFSVERPDGSNFTLKIRSTKLEDSAMYFCASVQTSLNYEQYFGPGTRLTVT.